The source of this T cell receptor (beta chain) is a study of spatial heterogeneity in lung cancer. Overall study results and limits: Ubiquitous expanded tumor TCRs appeared in blood more at resection than follow-up.

Time point reported: sample taken at primary tumor resection. Whole RNA from tumor, nontumor lung or frozen PBMC was sequenced unsorted. Samples were obtained from around 73 donors, all untreated early-stage non-small cell lung cancer patients. Germline lookup yields CDR1 LGHDT and CDR2 YNNKEL (reference sequence). V was trimmed by 3 bases and J by 7 bases, leaving 6 bases between them. This CDR3 comprises 11 residues. On each TCR cDNA molecule, a unique molecular identifier was present. Each CDR3 protein gets one entry after TCRdb re-called the 5' RACE reads with MiXCR. The sample holds roughly 49,000 distinct CDR3 sequences, 6% to 9% seen once. This clonotype came up many times. Antigen specificity is unknown.

The sample was PBMCs, taken at surgery. V and J are TRBV3-1 and TRBJ1-2; D might be TRBD1 (5 bases). This clonotype was sampled from a female donor with early-stage non-small cell lung cancer. The CDR3 DNA follows: TGTGCCAGCAGCCAGGGACTTGGCTACACCTTC. It is translated as CASSQGLGYTF. The full variable domain, rest sourced from reference TRBV3-1 and TRBJ1-2, is DTAVSQTPKYLVTQMGNDKSIKCEQNLGHDTMYWYKQDSKKFLKIMFSYNNKELIINETVPNRFSPKSPDKAHLNLHINSLELGDSAVYFCASSQGLGYTFGSGTRLTVV.